The rows below give T cell receptor beta chains drawn from one sample of a study of blood T cell repertoires in COVID-19. Sequencing used immunoSEQ multiplex PCR; TCRdb keeps in-frame clones, though not all of them. The table records 400,000 to 450,000 clones, around 89% of them present only once. The sequenced material came from peripheral blood. These receptors were taken from a woman aged 45-65 years with COVID-19, enrolled during active disease. Both conserved end residues are part of each CDR3. Each record gives: D gene, clone size, V gene, J gene, CDR3 protein, CDR3 DNA. D genes are given only for firm matches. Rows give clone size only sometimes, using once, few, many, or a class for an expanded clone.

NA	NA	TRBV2	TRBJ2-4	CASSDRRTGKDIQYF	TGTGCCAGCAGTGATCGGAGGACGGGGAAGGACATTCAGTACTTC
TRBD1	once	TRBV9	TRBJ1-1	CASSARDRDTEAFF	TGTGCCAGCAGCGCCCGGGACAGGGACACTGAAGCTTTCTTT
NA	few	TRBV27	TRBJ1-2	CASNTGPKGAGYTF	TGTGCCAGCAATACGGGTCCTAAGGGAGCTGGCTACACCTTC
NA	NA	TRBV2	TRBJ1-1	CASRATGPNTEAFF	TGTGCCAGCAGAGCTACAGGACCTAACACTGAAGCTTTCTTT
TRBD2	NA	TRBV5-1	TRBJ2-7	CASSLSGSAGVIEQYF	TGCGCCAGCAGCTTGTCGGGATCGGCGGGGGTGATCGAGCAGTACTTC
NA	NA	TRBV6-6	TRBJ1-2	CASSYHMEGYTF	TGTGCCAGCAGTTACCACATGGAGGGCTACACCTTC
TRBD2	NA	TRBV19	TRBJ2-3	CASSPGTRLSLPGTDTQYF	TGTGCCAGTAGTCCCGGGACTAGACTTAGCCTGCCTGGCACAGATACGCAGTATTTT
TRBD1	once	TRBV7-6	TRBJ2-5	CASSPRTGPTQETQYF	TGTGCCAGCAGCCCCCGGACAGGTCCCACTCAAGAGACCCAGTACTTC
NA	NA	TRBV6-2/TRBV6-3	TRBJ2-7	CASSFRSGQTLHYEQYF	TGTGCCAGCAGTTTTAGGAGCGGTCAGACACTCCACTACGAGCAGTACTTC
TRBD1	once	TRBV6-5	TRBJ1-1	CASNRQGQGAIEAFF	TGTGCCAGCAACCGCCAGGGACAGGGGGCGATTGAAGCTTTCTTT
NA	NA	TRBV12-3/TRBV12-4	TRBJ1-1	CASSLTRDTEAFF	TGTGCCAGCAGTTTAACACGGGACACTGAAGCTTTCTTT
TRBD1	NA	TRBV28	TRBJ1-2	CASSFPPGQGSGYTF	TGTGCCAGCAGTTTTCCGCCGGGACAGGGATCTGGCTACACCTTC
TRBD1	NA	TRBV27	TRBJ1-6	CASSWTGGINSPLHF	TGTGCCAGCAGTTGGACAGGGGGCATAAATTCACCCCTCCACTTT
TRBD1	NA	TRBV10-3	TRBJ1-2	CAISENRGQGYTF	TGTGCCATCAGTGAGAACAGGGGGCAAGGCTACACCTTC
NA	NA	TRBV5-5	TRBJ2-5	CASSLGRETQYF	TGTGCCAGCAGCTTGGGGAGGGAGACCCAGTACTTC
TRBD1	NA	TRBV5-5	TRBJ1-1	CASSLGGGVRAFF	TGTGCCAGCAGCTTAGGAGGGGGCGTTCGAGCTTTCTTT
NA	NA	TRBV6-5	TRBJ1-3	CASRERPTSGNTIYF	TGTGCCAGCAGGGAGAGGCCTACCTCTGGAAACACCATATATTTT
NA	NA	TRBV7-9	TRBJ1-4	CASSSGLQLRRGEKLFF	TGTGCCAGCAGCTCCGGACTCCAATTGCGGAGAGGTGAAAAACTGTTTTTT
TRBD1	NA	TRBV3-1/TRBV3-2	TRBJ1-6	CASSQVLTGTPLHF	TGTGCCAGCAGCCAAGTCCTGACAGGGACACCCCTCCACTTT
NA	NA	TRBV18	TRBJ1-2	CASSAGAGATNYGYTF	TGTGCCAGCTCAGCAGGGGCCGGGGCGACTAACTATGGCTACACCTTC
NA	once	TRBV28	TRBJ1-5	CASRAQGNNQPQHF	TGTGCCAGCAGAGCACAGGGCAACAATCAGCCCCAGCATTTT
NA	NA	TRBV6-5	TRBJ1-2	CATRASVGYTF	TGTGCCACGCGGGCTTCGGTTGGCTACACCTTC
TRBD1	NA	TRBV28	TRBJ1-1	CASRLGQGGNTEAFF	TGTGCCAGCAGACTCGGACAGGGGGGAAACACTGAAGCTTTCTTT
TRBD1	NA	TRBV27	TRBJ1-1	CASTPGQAKNTEAFF	TGTGCCAGCACCCCCGGACAGGCGAAGAACACTGAAGCTTTCTTT
NA	NA	TRBV6-5	TRBJ1-6	CASTETGSISSPLHF	TGTGCCAGCACCGAGACAGGTTCTATAAGTTCACCCCTCCACTTT
TRBD1	NA	TRBV5-1	TRBJ1-1	CASSPRGHGETEAFF	TGCGCCAGCAGTCCGAGGGGGCACGGAGAGACTGAAGCTTTCTTT
NA	once	TRBV4-1	TRBJ2-5	CASSQDYSQETQYF	TGCGCCAGCAGCCAAGATTACAGCCAAGAGACCCAGTACTTC
NA	NA	TRBV14	TRBJ2-7	CASSQRPNDSKQYF	TGTGCCAGCAGCCAAAGGCCAAACGACAGTAAGCAGTACTTC
TRBD1	NA	TRBV7-6	TRBJ1-2	CASSQTGDRGYGYTF	TGTGCCAGCAGTCAAACGGGGGACAGGGGCTATGGCTACACCTTC
NA	NA	TRBV2	TRBJ2-6	CASKGRQVDAGANVLTF	TGTGCCAGCAAGGGGCGGCAGGTTGATGCTGGGGCCAACGTCCTGACTTTC
NA	NA	TRBV3-1/TRBV3-2	TRBJ1-1	CASSQDKRLINTEAFF	TGTGCCAGCAGCCAAGATAAGAGGCTTATTAACACTGAAGCTTTCTTT
NA	NA	TRBV11-2	TRBJ2-1	CASSISGAYNEQFF	TGTGCCAGCAGCATATCGGGGGCCTACAATGAGCAGTTCTTC
NA	NA	TRBV5-1	TRBJ1-2	CASSLAGGYGYTF	TGCGCCAGCAGCTTGGCCGGGGGGTATGGCTACACCTTC
NA	NA	TRBV28	TRBJ1-1	CASSPSAGITEAFF	TGTGCCAGCAGTCCATCGGCGGGAATCACTGAAGCTTTCTTT
TRBD1	NA	TRBV10-3	TRBJ2-7	CAISRQGNNEQYF	TGTGCCATCAGTCGACAGGGTAACAACGAGCAGTACTTC
NA	NA	TRBV4-2	TRBJ2-7	CASSHTRDPSYEQYF	TGTGCCAGCAGCCACACGCGGGACCCTTCCTACGAGCAGTACTTC
NA	NA	TRBV15	TRBJ1-2	CATTTIETSSTHGYTF	TGTGCCACCACCACGATTGAGACATCAAGCACCCATGGCTACACCTTC
NA	NA	TRBV5-1	TRBJ2-7	CASSYKRDTSYEQYF	TGCGCCAGCAGCTACAAACGGGACACCTCCTACGAGCAGTACTTC
NA	NA	TRBV9	TRBJ1-2	CASSVEMGLPRSYTF	TGTGCCAGCAGCGTAGAGATGGGACTCCCGAGGAGCTACACCTTC
TRBD1	NA	TRBV5-6	TRBJ2-3	CASSSGDRGPDTQYF	TGTGCCAGCAGCTCCGGGGACAGGGGGCCAGATACGCAGTATTTT
TRBD1	few	TRBV27	TRBJ1-4	CASSLYTGVGEKLFF	TGTGCCAGCAGTCTATACACAGGGGTAGGGGAAAAACTGTTTTTT
TRBD1	NA	TRBV19	TRBJ1-1	CASSTTGLNTEAFF	TGTGCCAGTAGTACGACAGGGCTGAACACTGAAGCTTTCTTT
NA	NA	TRBV3-1/TRBV3-2	TRBJ2-3	CASRPSSTLAPDTQYF	TGTGCCAGCAGACCAAGTAGCACCTTAGCCCCAGATACGCAGTATTTT